The entry below gives a single T cell receptor beta chain sequence along with its context. This clone was counted once. Its antigen remains unidentified. No base quality information exists; no much larger clone differs at one position. To sequence the TCRbeta CDR3 region, genomic DNA was isolated from the sorted cells. TCRbeta CDR3 regions were sequenced using the immunoSEQ Assay. TCRdb carries this immuneACCESS record with in-frame sequences only. Its versions omit some clonotypes, under half of them owing to an unresolved V gene in the studies checked, with the rest unexplained. Within this sample are tens of thousands of clones, with approximately 90% of them counted one time only. The top ten clonotypes cover approximately 0.98% of the sample. This sample is part of a study of OX40 agonist ivuxolimab in advanced cancers. Background on the whole study: Ivuxolimab was a fully human IgG2 agonistic monoclonal antibody targeting the costimulatory receptor OX40 (CD134). Intravenous ivuxolimab was administered to patients every 2 weeks at six dose levels: 0.01, 0.1, 0.3, 1.5, 3 and 10 mg/kg. Prior anti-PD-1, anti-PD-L1 or anti-CTLA-4 therapy was permitted, and approximately 40% of dose-escalation patients had received checkpoint inhibitors. Three dose-escalation patients achieved partial responses, one with hepatocellular carcinoma and two with cutaneous melanoma. Peripheral TCRbeta sequencing was intended to test whether TCR sequence diversity was altered and clonal T-cell expansion was caused by ivuxolimab. The paper covers the monotherapy dose-escalation part of the phase I ivuxolimab trial, which included N of about 56 patients. Among the roughly 54 dose-escalation patients, 19 had hepatocellular carcinoma, about 15 melanoma, 9 renal cell carcinoma and 9 head and neck cancer. In the dose-escalation cohort, 65% to 90% of patients were male, and the mean age was about 55 years, with a range of about 20 to 79.

On the study overall, not on this receptor specifically: After ivuxolimab, CD8+ T cells had more expanded clones than CD4+ T cells on average. The antigen specificity of the peripheral T cells that underwent clonal expansion was not determined. At doses of 0.1 to 3.0 mg/kg, clonal expansion of both CD4+ and CD8+ blood T cells was observed from baseline to week 6. In partial responders in the 0.1-3.0 mg/kg groups, normalized peripheral clonal expansion was found to be among the lowest, especially among CD8+ T cells. Low levels of normalized T-cell clonal expansion were also seen in some patients who did not respond.

Including the terminal cysteine and phenylalanine, the CDR3 comprises 13 residues. The sequence is cut down to CDR3 DNA, 39 bases in frame from base 1. V and J lose 4 bases and 2 bases, and a span of 8 bases separates them. CDR1 is given as SEHNR and CDR2 as FQNEAQ, both from the germline V gene (reference sequence). Patients with autoimmune disease history or receiving systemic immunosuppression were excluded from the trial. Peripheral blood for TCR sequencing was drawn from every dose cohort at baseline, at cycle 4 day 1 and at cycle 7 day 1. Samples were obtained from an open-label, multicenter, first-in-human phase I dose-escalation trial of ivuxolimab. Adults with locally advanced or metastatic melanoma, renal cell, hepatocellular, or head and neck squamous cell carcinoma were enrolled in the trial. Before TCR sequencing, CD4+ and CD8+ T cells were separately sorted from peripheral blood.

This TCR was recovered from an adult with an advanced solid tumor such as melanoma, head and neck, liver or kidney cancer. This receptor chain uses TRBV7-9 and TRBJ1-2; D gene: possibly TRBD1, on 6 matching bases. The sequences come from CD4+ or CD8+ T cells sorted from blood, collected in a trial of the OX40 agonist ivuxolimab. The CDR3 sequence is CASSSTGNYGYTF. The nucleotide sequence is TGTGCCAGCAGCTCAACAGGGAACTATGGCTACACCTTC.